These 26 T cell receptor beta chains originate from one sample sequenced in a study of early T cells in non-severe SARS-CoV-2 infection. Each CDR3 protein gets one entry after TCRdb re-called the 5' RACE reads with MiXCR. The data show 50,000 to 70,000 distinct CDR3 sequences, under 10% seen once. The sample taken for sequencing was whole blood. These receptor sequences come from an adult who was a healthcare worker with PCR-confirmed SARS-CoV-2 infection or an uninfected control (not recorded which).

This clonotype has only a few counts. The genes are TRBV2 and TRBJ2-1; TRBD2 aligns across 7 bases. The CDR3 contains 15 residues. Germline CDR1 SNHLY, CDR2 FYNNEI. The J segment lost 9 bases and the V segment lost 4 bases, leaving 12 bases of the junction unmatched. The CDR3 protein is CASSGGAGAMGEQFF. CDR3 coding DNA: TGTGCCAGCAGTGGAGGGGCGGGAGCGATGGGTGAGCAGTTCTTC.

This clonotype was detected a few times. Here the CDR3 reads CASRALETQYF. The CDR3 bases are TGTGCCAGCAGGGCGTTAGAGACCCAGTACTTC. V usage is TRBV2 and J usage is TRBJ2-5; D is ambiguous. V gave up 6 bases and J gave up 4 bases, with 6 bases separating them. CDR3 length: 11 residues. CDR1 is SNHLY and CDR2 is FYNNEI in the germline V gene.

This clonotype was seen at least ten times. V usage is TRBV6-5 and J usage is TRBJ1-1; 8 bases match TRBD1. This CDR3 has 15 amino acids. After removal of 5 bases from V and 1 base from J, the junction contained 6 bases not matched to a gene. CDR1 and CDR2 from the germline V gene are MNHEY and SVGAGI. The DNA for the CDR3 is TGTGCCAGCAGTCCCTGGACAGGGTCGAACACTGAAGCTTTCTTT. This sequence encodes CASSPWTGSNTEAFF.

This clonotype has at least ten counts. The chain is built from TRBV7-3 and TRBJ2-5, with D possibly matching TRBD1 (5 bases). V dropped 1 base and J dropped 5 bases, with 11 bases sitting between them. This CDR3 region has 14 residues. CDR1 SGHTA and CDR2 FQGTGA come from the germline V gene. The CDR3 DNA is TGTGCCAGCAGCTTAAACCCAGCAGGGGAGACCCAGTACTTC. Its translation: CASSLNPAGETQYF.

This clonotype occurred a few times. The chain has TRBV6-2 or TRBV6-3 and TRBJ1-1; no firm D call. V shed 8 bases and J shed 5 bases, with 9 bases lying between them. CDR3 length: 11 residues. Germline V gives CDR1 MNHEY, CDR2 SVGEGT. The CDR3 coding sequence is TGTGCCAGCGCCGCGGGGACTGAAGCTTTCTTT. Protein sequence: CASAAGTEAFF.

This clonotype has just a few counts. V is TRBV5-4 and J is TRBJ2-1; the D gene could be TRBD1 or TRBD2 (6 bases each). This CDR3 spans 17 amino acids. Germline V gene lookup returns CDR1 SGHNT and CDR2 YYREEE (reference sequence). V was cut by 0 bases and J by 3 bases, with 16 bases left in between. CDR3 region: CASSLAPGKGGYNEQFF. The CDR3 DNA is TGTGCCAGCAGCTTGGCCCCCGGCAAGGGGGGCTACAATGAGCAGTTCTTC.

This clonotype was counted at least ten times. The chain uses TRBV7-9 and TRBJ1-2, with 11 bases aligning to TRBD1. CDR1 and CDR2 (germline): SEHNR, FQNEAQ (reference sequence). V trimming: 4 bases; J trimming: 5 bases; junction bases outside the gene matches: 3. The CDR3 extends over 14 amino acids. CDR3 amino acids: CASSWDRGEYGYTF. CDR3 nucleotides: TGTGCCAGCAGCTGGGACAGGGGGGAGTATGGCTACACCTTC.

The rearrangement links TRBV7-3 to TRBJ2-7, with a weak D call TRBD2 (6 bases). CDR3 size: 11 residues. Germline V gene lookup returns CDR1 SGHTA and CDR2 FQGTGA. V was trimmed by 6 bases and J by 8 bases, leaving 11 bases between them. This CDR3 is CASSSGGKQYF. The CDR3, as DNA: TGTGCCAGCAGTTCCGGGGGTAAGCAGTACTTC.

This clonotype was picked up a small number of times. The chain combines TRBV20-1 with TRBJ1-5, with unresolved D. The V and J ends lost 0 bases and 2 bases respectively, with 11 bases between them. The CDR3 has 15 residues. The germline CDR1 and CDR2 sequences are DFQATT and SNEGSKA (reference sequence). CDR3 sequence: CSARDTLGRNQPQHF. The CDR3 DNA is TGCAGTGCTAGAGATACGCTTGGACGCAATCAGCCCCAGCATTTT.

This clonotype was seen repeatedly, ten times or more. J is TRBJ2-5 and V is TRBV7-7, with TRBD2 matching 7 bases. V trimming: 0 bases; J trimming: 3 bases; junction bases outside the gene matches: 1. The germline gives CDR1 SSHAT, CDR2 FNYEAQ (reference sequence). The CDR3 is made up of 14 amino acids. Here the CDR3 reads CASSLAGTKETQYF. The CDR3 region has the DNA TGTGCCAGCAGCTTAGCGGGGACTAAAGAGACCCAGTACTTC.

This clonotype was counted only a few times. The chain has TRBV7-2 and TRBJ2-1, with D possibly being TRBD2 (6 bases). The CDR3 contains 15 residues. CDR1 and CDR2 from the germline V gene are SGHTA and FQGNSA. V lost 3 bases to trimming and J lost 8 bases, with 17 bases between them. CDR3 protein: CASSLRRAGLYEQFF. The CDR3 DNA reads as TGTGCCAGCAGCTTGCGGAGGGCCGGTTTATATGAGCAGTTCTTC.

This clonotype was recorded at least ten times. The chain links TRBV27 to TRBJ2-6; D call uncertain. CDR3 length: 13 amino acids. Per the germline V gene, CDR1 is MNHEY and CDR2 is SMNVEV (reference sequence). Trimming took 3 bases from V and 1 from J, leaving 1 base between them. CDR3 coding DNA: TGTGCCAGCAGTTTTTCTGGGGCCAACGTCCTGACTTTC. This codes for CASSFSGANVLTF.

This chain uses TRBV30 with TRBJ2-1; TRBD2 aligns across 8 bases. This CDR3 is built from 16 residues. Trimming at V came to 0 bases and at J to 10 bases, leaving 14 bases not matched to a gene. The V gene's germline CDR1 is GTSNPN and CDR2 SVGIG (reference sequence). This chain's CDR3 is CAWSVPGLDILWEQFF. In DNA, the CDR3 is TGTGCCTGGAGTGTACCGGGACTAGACATTCTCTGGGAGCAGTTCTTC.

This clonotype appeared a few times. This chain joins TRBV6-6 and TRBJ1-1; 7 nucleotides align to TRBD1. J was trimmed by 3 bases and V by 5 bases; bases with no gene match: 6. CDR3 size: 14 residues. Germline V CDR1 and CDR2: MNHNY, SVGAGI (reference sequence). CDR3 sequence reads: CASSTPGGDTEAFF. For the CDR3, the DNA is TGTGCCAGCAGTACTCCAGGGGGGGACACTGAAGCTTTCTTT.

In its sample, this clonotype was seen a few times. The chain is built from TRBV11-2 and TRBJ2-5; D might be TRBD1 or TRBD2, each matching 5 bases. CDR3 length equals 16 residues. The germline V gene has CDR1 SGHAT and CDR2 FQNNGV. The V gene lost 5 bases and the J gene lost 6 bases, with 22 bases spanning the gap. DNA of the CDR3: TGTGCCAGCAGCCTGCCCCGGGACGGACGAGCAAAGACCCAGTACTTC. It yields the protein CASSLPRDGRAKTQYF.

The V and J genes are TRBV7-2 and TRBJ2-7; 7 bases agree with TRBD1. The CDR3 length is 14 residues. Looked up from germline, CDR1 is SGHTA and CDR2 is FQGNSA. J was trimmed by 4 bases and V by 1 base; bases with no gene match: 4. The CDR3 here is CASSLERGLYEQYF. The CDR3 DNA is TGTGCCAGCAGCTTAGAGAGGGGGCTATACGAGCAGTACTTC.

The rearrangement links TRBV20-1 to TRBJ2-7; D is ambiguous. The germline CDR1 and CDR2 sequences are DFQATT and SNEGSKA (reference sequence). V gave up 1 base and J gave up 2 bases, with 9 bases separating them. The CDR3 is made up of 13 amino acids. The CDR3 spells CSARGPMAYEQYF. DNA for the CDR3: TGCAGTGCTAGAGGTCCGATGGCCTACGAGCAGTACTTC.

This clonotype was recorded a few times. This chain's CDR3 is CASSRNQGNNEKLFF. CDR3 DNA sequence: TGCGCCAGCAGCCGTAACCAGGGGAATAATGAAAAACTGTTTTTT. V is TRBV5-1 and J is TRBJ1-4; the D gene is possibly TRBD1 (6 bases). Trimming removed 4 bases from V and 4 bases from J, with 14 bases in between. This CDR3 comprises 15 residues. CDR1 SGHRS and CDR2 YFSETQ come from the germline V gene.

This clonotype was seen only a few times. The chain uses TRBV27 and TRBJ2-2; D may be TRBD2 (6 bases). Germline V gene sequence: CDR1 MNHEY, CDR2 SMNVEV (reference sequence). This CDR3 has 14 amino acids. With 5 bases removed from V and 0 bases from J, the gap between germline ends came to 7 bases. The CDR3 DNA is TGTGCCAGCAGTAGCGGGCCGAACACCGGGGAGCTGTTTTTT. Amino acids: CASSSGPNTGELFF.

This clonotype is medium-sized (0.01 to 0.1%). The chain joins TRBV7-9 to TRBJ2-1, with a possible D match to TRBD2 (5 bases). Germline CDR1 SEHNR, CDR2 FQNEAQ (reference sequence). V lost 6 bases to trimming and J lost 5 bases, with 11 bases between them. The CDR3 has 13 residues. As DNA, the CDR3 is TGTGCCAGCAGTGAGGGAGCGAACAATGAGCAGTTCTTC. Its translation: CASSEGANNEQFF.

This clonotype was detected many times. The J gene is TRBJ1-5, the V gene TRBV20-1, with TRBD1 matching over 8 bases. CDR3 size: 12 residues. V gave up 4 bases and J gave up 7 bases; unmatched junction bases: 3. The germline V gene encodes CDR1 DFQATT and CDR2 SNEGSKA (reference sequence). CDR3 sequence reads: CSATGQGQPQHF. The CDR3 region has the DNA TGCAGTGCTACTGGACAGGGACAGCCCCAGCATTTT.

This clonotype has a count of ten or more. The J gene is TRBJ2-7, the V gene TRBV20-1; 9 bases match TRBD2. Per germline, CDR1 DFQATT and CDR2 SNEGSKA (reference sequence). The CDR3 is 14 residues long. J was trimmed by 1 base and V by 6 bases; bases with no gene match: 7. In nucleotides, the CDR3 is TGCAGTGCCCTCGGACTAGCGAGGTCCTACGAGCAGTACTTC. Amino acids: CSALGLARSYEQYF.

The chain couples TRBV7-9 to TRBJ2-1; 10 nucleotides align to TRBD2. The CDR3 runs to 15 residues. The trim removed 5 bases at V and 4 bases at J, leaving 5 bases unmatched. The germline V gene has CDR1 SEHNR and CDR2 FQNEAQ (reference sequence). In DNA, the CDR3 is TGTGCCAGCAGCCCCCGGACTAGCGGATACAATGAGCAGTTCTTC. It is translated as CASSPRTSGYNEQFF.

This clonotype was counted a few times. This chain uses TRBV4-2 with TRBJ2-1; 8 bases are a match to TRBD1. The V gene's germline CDR1 is LGHNA and CDR2 YNFKEQ. The CDR3 spans 12 residues. V dropped 4 bases and J dropped 7; count of bases not matched to a gene: 0. CDR3 nucleotide sequence: TGTGCCAGCAGCCGACAGGGGAATGAGCAGTTCTTC. The encoded protein is CASSRQGNEQFF.

This clonotype was picked up a small number of times. The chain couples TRBV6-5 to TRBJ2-1; no clear D gene. CDR3 length: 13 amino acids. Germline values: CDR1 MNHEY, CDR2 SVGAGI. Trimming took off 4 bases at V and 7 bases at J, with 11 bases between the two ends. This CDR3 is CASSFGSGNEQFF. The CDR3 bases are TGTGCCAGCAGTTTTGGGTCTGGTAATGAGCAGTTCTTC.

V usage is TRBV10-2 and J usage is TRBJ2-5; D is unresolved. V shed 4 bases and J shed 1 base, with 13 bases lying between them. Germline V gene sequence: CDR1 WSHSY, CDR2 SAAADI. The CDR3 length is 15 residues. The CDR3 here is CASSVSGPIQETQYF. Written as DNA, the CDR3 is TGCGCCAGCAGTGTCTCTGGTCCCATCCAAGAGACCCAGTACTTC.